The T cell receptor (beta chain) described here comes from a study of cytomegalovirus exposure and HLA in healthy donors. Both 60 Vbeta primers and 13 Jbeta primers went into the PCR. TCRdb keeps only in-frame clones here, not all; method: immunoSEQ multiplex PCR. The table has 150,000 to 200,000 clones, about 88% seen once. Regarding this clone: The antigen is unknown.

The germline V gene has CDR1 MRHNA and CDR2 SNTAGT. This CDR3 contains 15 residues. Losses at the gene ends were 6 bases for V and 3 bases for J; bases not matched to a gene: 7. Healthy donors of bone marrow made up the group. Study-wide findings and caveats: What was likely a sequencing artifact was a cluster of highly shared sequence variants. A missense variant in DCLRE1C was later tied to TCR beta V- and J-gene trimming. Presence/absence analyses treated sequencing depth as roughly uniform across donors.

Sequenced: PBMCs. The chain couples TRBV6-4 to TRBJ2-2; 7 bases line up with TRBD1. The source is a man aged 18 to 29 in good health and CMV-seropositive. The CDR3 DNA reads TGTGCCAGCAGGAGAGACAGGGCAGACACCGGGGAGCTGTTTTTT. As protein: CASRRDRADTGELFF.